Sequencing of this TCR beta chain was carried out in a study (dated by TCRdb to 2013 to 2016). Notes on the research overall: The study set out to test whether tumor-infiltrating Tregs in breast cancer get recruited from blood Tregs or are instead converted in situ from other CD4+ T cell subsets. The paper as a whole reports these results and caveats: The TCR alpha and beta sequences of tumor-infiltrating Tregs showed the greatest overlap with tumor naive CD4+ T cells, followed by blood naive CD4+ T cells. The validation in the larger cohort was limited to a single TCR beta V-J rearrangement instead of whole repertoires. Tumor memory CD4+ T cell TCR gene usage clustered with blood and lymph node memory CD4+ cells and lymph node naive CD4+ cells.

This clonotype was counted ten times or more. The specificity of this receptor is unknown. Base qualities are not provided; no much larger clone lies one nucleotide away. Full-length TCR variable regions were amplified by 5' RACE PCR with constant-region reverse primers, followed by semi-nested PCR with Nested Universal Primer A. The ReliaPrep RNA Cell Miniprep System was used to extract total RNA, which was then reverse transcribed into 5'RACE-ready cDNA with the SMARTer RACE 5'/3' Kit. Multiplex adaptors were used to barcode full-length TCR alpha and beta libraries, and the barcoded libraries were sequenced on an Illumina MiSeq. As for the original processing: For each of nine subset-tissue groups, sequencing data from the five patients were pooled, and the groups were compared by unsupervised clustering of TCR gene usage. The Morisita-Horn index, with shared sequences weighted by their contribution to each repertoire, was used to calculate repertoire similarity. TCRdb reprocessed the public reads (quality trimming at Q25 with fastp, clone calling with MiXCR) and kept in-frame beta chains. Identical CDR3 protein sequences are pooled into one entry, listed with their most common genes and DNA. TCRdb's processing, not the authors', yielded these V and J calls. This sample gives over 40,000 distinct CDR3 sequences in total; roughly 31% of them show up just once. The ten largest clones add up to 4% to 4.5% of the sample.

CD4+CD45RO+CD25- cells were isolated as memory CD4+ T cells. Tregs, naive and memory CD4+ T cells from tumor, blood and ipsilateral draining lymph nodes of five breast cancer patients underwent full-length TCR alpha and beta sequencing. Tumor tissue and lymph nodes from ipsilateral axillary dissection were perfused with PBS, minced and digested with collagenase I and hyaluronidase. A purity exceeding 90% was confirmed by FACS for the sorted cell populations. Sequencing was performed on tumor-infiltrating memory CD4+ T cells sorted from the breast tumor. The sample's cell subset or site, from its label and the paper: memory CD4+ T cells, CD4+CD45RO+CD25-. The clonotype originates from a female donor with breast cancer.

At the DNA level, the sequence is TGTGCCAGCAGCTCCTGGGACGGAAATCAGCCCCAGCATTTT. Its coded protein is CASSSWDGNQPQHF. The chain is encoded by TRBV7-2 joined to TRBJ1-5; the D segment could be TRBD1, given 5 matching bases. Reading the germline V gene gives CDR1 SGHTA and CDR2 FQGNSA. The V end loses 4 bases and the J end loses 4 bases, and a stretch of 11 bases separates them. From the cysteine up to the phenylalanine, the CDR3 has a length of 14 residues. Just CDR3 DNA is preserved here, 42 bases in frame from base 1.